This entry describes one T cell receptor (beta chain). These data originate in a study of shared clonotypes between healthy human individuals. The CDR3 has 15 residues. The V end was cut by 3 bases, the J end by 1 base, with 10 bases between. Germline-derived CDR1 and CDR2 are MNHNS and SASEGT. Clones were sequenced by immunoSEQ multiplex PCR, and TCRdb holds only the in-frame ones, with some missing. The sample carries 2 million to 2.5 million clones, roughly 95% recorded once. CD45RA+ naive and CD45RA-negative memory subsets were separated from CD4+ cells. V is TRBV6-1 and J is TRBJ2-1; D possibly corresponds to TRBD1 (6 bases). What was sequenced was naive CD4+ T cells sorted from blood. The subset: CD45RA+ positively selected. This receptor was obtained from a man younger than 30 in good health. In nucleotides, the CDR3 is TGTGCCAGCAGTGAGGGGCAGGGGTCCTACAATGAGCAGTTCTTC. Translation: CASSEGQGSYNEQFF.